The entry below gives a single T cell receptor beta chain sequence along with its context. Its antigen is unknown. The data were obtained in a study of shared clonotypes between healthy human individuals. Overall study findings and caveats: Depth of sequencing was expected to influence donor clonotype sharing.

CD45RO negativity and positive selection for CCR7 defined naive CD8 cells, a population that excluded terminally differentiated effector memory CD45RA+ cells. Data came from immunoSEQ multiplex PCR; TCRdb stores just in-frame clones and leaves some out. The data show around 560,000 clones, roughly 96% seen once. CDR3 length equals 17 residues. The germline V and J ends were trimmed by 4 bases and 0 bases, with 16 bases remaining between them. CDR1 is PRHDT and CDR2 is FYEKMQ in the germline V gene (reference sequence). The receptor was derived from a woman under 40 in good health. The chain joins TRBV13 to TRBJ2-1, with D unclear. Sequenced material: naive CD8+ T cells sorted from blood. The chain's CDR3 is CASSSDRVWSSYNEQFF. Written as DNA, the CDR3 is TGTGCCAGCAGCTCTGACCGAGTTTGGAGCTCCTACAATGAGCAGTTCTTC. The full variable domain, its missing parts supplied by reference TRBV13 and TRBJ2-1, is AAGVIQSPRHLIKEKRETATLKCYPIPRHDTVYWYQQGPGQDPQFLISFYEKMQSDKGSIPDRFSAQQFSDYHSELNMSSLELGDSALYFCASSSDRVWSSYNEQFFGPGTRLTVL.